These 31 T cell receptor beta chains were sequenced from one sample in a study of blood T cell repertoires in COVID-19 (dated by TCRdb to 2018 to 2020). Receptor amplification or capture employed the immunoSEQ multiplex PCR assay. As stored in TCRdb, this immuneACCESS dataset retains in-frame rearrangements with V and J assigned. A fraction of the clones does not appear; measured against another copy, unresolved V genes explain less than half of the discrepancy, and the remainder lacks a known reason. Counted in this sample were roughly 100,000 clones; around 85% of them appeared once. More than 1.5% of the sample is taken by the ten largest. Sequenced sample: peripheral blood. The origin of the receptors is a woman in her 70s with active or convalescent COVID-19.

The chain uses TRBV28 and TRBJ1-5, with D possibly TRBD1 on 5 matching bases. Trimming left V 5 bases short and J 7 bases short, with 18 bases between. The CDR3 is made up of 15 amino acids. Germline V gene lookup returns CDR1 MDHEN and CDR2 SYDVKM. CDR3 protein: CASSLNKGQLQPQHF. CDR3 bases: TGTGCCAGCAGTCTAAACAAGGGGCAATTACAGCCCCAGCATTTT.

This chain joins TRBV30 and TRBJ1-5; D might be TRBD1 (5 bases). Germline CDR1 reads GTSNPN; CDR2 reads SVGIG (reference sequence). V shed 1 base and J shed 6 bases, with 13 bases lying between them. CDR3 length equals 14 residues. The CDR3 loop is CAWSGFGGSQPQHF. The CDR3 bases are TGTGCCTGGAGTGGTTTCGGGGGAAGTCAGCCCCAGCATTTT.

The chain carries TRBV7-3 and TRBJ2-5, with D possibly matching TRBD1 (6 bases). The ends were cut back, 3 bases at V and 1 base at J, with 12 bases in the middle. The CDR3 consists of 15 residues. In germline, CDR1 is SGHTA, CDR2 FQGTGA. The CDR3 reads CASSLAQGPQETQYF. In nucleotides, the CDR3 is TGTGCCAGCAGCTTGGCCCAGGGGCCCCAAGAGACCCAGTACTTC.

Concerning this clone: The junction shows a germline mismatch at one end, possibly a read error. The V call is TRBV7-7, the J call TRBJ2-5, with 9 bases lining up with TRBD1. Germline values: CDR1 SSHAT, CDR2 FNYEAQ (reference sequence). The length of the CDR3 is 17 residues. Here the CDR3 reads CASSLAHMGTGTETQYF. The CDR3 nucleotides read TGTGCTAGCAGCTTAGCCCATATGGGGACAGGGACAGAGACCCAGTACTTC. The full variable domain, in which reference TRBV7-7 and TRBJ2-5 provide the parts outside the CDR3, is GAGVSQSPRYKVTKRGQDVTLRCDPISSHATLYWYQQALGQGPEFLTYFNYEAQPDKSGLPSDRFSAERPEGSISTLTIQRTEQRDSAMYRCASSLAHMGTGTETQYFGPGTRLLVL.

This chain links TRBV5-5 with TRBJ2-3; 7 bases match TRBD2. V was clipped by 0 bases and J by 2 bases; unmatched bases: 3. This CDR3 region has 15 residues. Germline assignment: CDR1 SGHKS and CDR2 YYEKEE (reference sequence). The CDR3 protein is CASSLDGRSTDTQYF. The CDR3 DNA reads as TGTGCCAGCAGCTTGGACGGGAGGTCCACAGATACGCAGTATTTT.

The chain recombines TRBV19 with TRBJ1-1; D is undetermined. V lost 7 bases, J lost 1 base, and 13 bases lay in between. Germline values: CDR1 LNHDA, CDR2 SQIVND (reference sequence). CDR3 size: 14 residues. The CDR3 loop is CASIPSRPNTEAFF. In DNA form, the CDR3 reads TGTGCCAGTATTCCCAGCAGGCCGAACACTGAAGCTTTCTTT.

This chain connects TRBV24-1 to TRBJ1-2; 8 bases are a match to TRBD1. The CDR3 has 15 residues. Germline lookup yields CDR1 KGHDR and CDR2 SFDVKD. V dropped 6 bases and J dropped 7; count of bases not matched to a gene: 12. CDR3 sequence: CATSNSGRGQGGYTF. CDR3 sequence (DNA): TGTGCCACCAGTAACTCAGGCAGGGGGCAGGGTGGCTACACCTTC.

The rearrangement links TRBV18 to TRBJ1-2; the match to TRBD1 covers 8 bases. With 1 base clipped from V and 4 bases from J, the junction kept 8 bases outside the gene matches. The CDR3 length is 16 residues. CDR1 is KGHSH, CDR2 LQKENI, per germline. The CDR3: CASSPLLGQGPYGYTF. For the CDR3, the DNA is TGTGCCAGCTCACCACTATTAGGACAGGGTCCCTATGGCTACACCTTC.

This clone appeared once. The V and J genes are TRBV7-8 and TRBJ1-5; 11 nucleotides agree with TRBD1. The ends lost 8 bases at V and 7 bases at J; junction bases unmatched: 10. The CDR3 contains 15 residues. Germline CDR1 is SGHVS and CDR2 is FQNEAQ. In DNA form, the CDR3 reads TGTGCCAGCGCCGCCGGACAGGGGGCTGGGCAGCCCCAGCATTTT. The encoded protein is CASAAGQGAGQPQHF. The full variable domain, rest sourced from reference TRBV7-8 and TRBJ1-5, is GAGVSQSPRYKVAKRGQDVALRCDPISGHVSLFWYQQALGQGPEFLTYFQNEAQLDKSGLPSDRFFAERPEGSVSTLKIQRTQQEDSAVYLCASAAGQGAGQPQHFGDGTRLSIL.

The chain joins TRBV25-1 to TRBJ2-7; the D is unclear. Germline assignment: CDR1 MGHDK and CDR2 SYGVNS. Trimming pared 4 bases from V and 3 bases from J, leaving 7 bases between. This CDR3 is built from 12 residues. The CDR3 region has the DNA TGTGCCAGCAGTGGGAACAGCTACGAGCAGTACTTC. It specifies CASSGNSYEQYF.

The CDR3, as DNA: TGTGCCAGCAGTCCAAACGCGGCGTTCCAAAACACCGGGGAGCTGTTTTTT. It encodes CASSPNAAFQNTGELFF. The gene calls are TRBV6-6 and TRBJ2-2; no definite D call. Trimming shortened V by 5 bases and J by 2 bases, and 18 bases separated the two germline ends. This CDR3 comprises 17 residues. Germline CDR1 MNHNY, CDR2 SVGAGI (reference sequence).

This chain links TRBV29-1 with TRBJ2-2, with D possibly TRBD1 on 6 matching bases. CDR1 SQVTM and CDR2 ANQGSEA come from the germline V gene. The CDR3 is 14 amino acids. V lost 7 bases and J 0 bases, leaving 12 bases between the germline ends. This CDR3 is CSAGQKANTGELFF. CDR3 nucleotide sequence: TGCAGCGCCGGACAGAAGGCGAACACCGGGGAGCTGTTTTTT.

The rearrangement uses TRBV6-5 and TRBJ2-1, with D possibly matching TRBD2 (6 bases). The CDR3 is made up of 14 amino acids. V lost 7 bases and J lost 1, with 11 bases in between. CDR1 MNHEY and CDR2 SVGAGI come from the germline V gene. CDR3 coding DNA: TGTGCCAGCACCCAAGCGGGTTCCTACAATGAGCAGTTCTTC. Its protein product is CASTQAGSYNEQFF.

The chain couples TRBV12-5 to TRBJ2-7, with a possible D match to TRBD1 (5 bases). From germline, CDR1 is LGHNT and CDR2 FRNRAP. The CDR3 has 15 residues. V shed 2 bases and J shed 5 bases, with 16 bases lying between them. CDR3 in DNA: TGTGCTAGTGGTTTGCCCAGAGACAGCGTCGACGAGCAGTACTTC. This gives the protein CASGLPRDSVDEQYF.

V is TRBV18 and J is TRBJ2-3; 10 nucleotides match TRBD1. V lost 6 bases and J lost 5; bases outside the gene matches: 5. Germline-derived CDR1 and CDR2 are KGHSH and LQKENI. The CDR3 runs 14 residues. DNA of the CDR3: TGTGCCAGCTCGACGACAGGGGGCAAAGATACGCAGTATTTT. Its translation: CASSTTGGKDTQYF.

J is TRBJ2-1 and V is TRBV5-6, with 9 nucleotides matching TRBD2. Per the germline V gene, CDR1 is SGHDT and CDR2 is YYEEEE. V lost 4 bases to trimming and J lost 8 bases; unmatched junction nucleotides: 10. The CDR3 has 15 amino acids. The CDR3 DNA sequence: TGTGCCAGCAGCCCAGGGACTAGCTCTGTCCATGAGCAGTTCTTC. It translates to CASSPGTSSVHEQFF.

V is TRBV23-1 and J is TRBJ1-3; 7 nucleotides match TRBD1. TRBV23-1 is treated as an ORF (open reading frame) with a function not yet certain. The ends lost 1 base at V and 0 bases at J; junction bases unmatched: 6. CDR3 length: 17 amino acids. The CDR3: CASSQWRSGGSGNTIYF. DNA for the CDR3: TGCGCCAGCAGTCAATGGAGGTCAGGGGGCTCTGGAAACACCATATATTTT.

The chain is built from TRBV27 and TRBJ1-3; TRBD1 matches 7 bases. V lost 5 bases and J lost 0; bases outside the gene matches: 4. Germline assignment: CDR1 MNHEY and CDR2 SMNVEV (reference sequence). The length of the CDR3 is 15 residues. Here the CDR3 reads CASSIQGSSGNTIYF. CDR3 DNA sequence: TGTGCCAGCAGTATACAGGGGAGCTCTGGAAACACCATATATTTT.

This chain joins TRBV5-6 and TRBJ1-4; D gene ambiguous. The CDR3 is made up of 14 amino acids. V was clipped by 5 bases and J by 1 base, with 9 bases between them. Germline V gene data show CDR1 as SGHDT and CDR2 as YYEEEE. CDR3 residues: CASSSGLTNEKLFF. The CDR3 nucleotides read TGTGCCAGCAGTTCGGGGTTAACTAATGAAAAACTGTTTTTT.

The chain carries TRBV5-1 and TRBJ2-5; 7 bases match TRBD2. Germline assignment: CDR1 SGHRS and CDR2 YFSETQ. The V and J ends lost 2 bases and 2 bases, in that order; junction bases with no gene match: 6. This CDR3 comprises 15 residues. CDR3 DNA sequence: TGCGCCAGCAGCTTAGTAGCTAGCGGACAAGAGACCCAGTACTTC. It codes for CASSLVASGQETQYF.

The chain employs TRBV2 and TRBJ2-5; 7 bases agree with TRBD2. The CDR3 contains 15 residues. Trimming removed 3 bases from V and 5 bases from J; junction bases left unmatched: 9. Germline loops: CDR1 SNHLY, CDR2 FYNNEI. The CDR3 DNA sequence: TGTGCCAGCAGTGATGTAGCGGGCGGGCTGGAGACCCAGTACTTC. The encoded protein is CASSDVAGGLETQYF.

The chain carries TRBV2 and TRBJ1-1, with 7 positions matching TRBD1. CDR3 length: 16 amino acids. The germline V gene encodes CDR1 SNHLY and CDR2 FYNNEI. Unmatched junction bases numbered 14, after V lost 6 bases and J lost 4 bases. The CDR3 here is CASREQGLGGSTEAFF. The CDR3 region has the DNA TGTGCCAGCAGAGAACAGGGGCTGGGGGGGAGCACTGAAGCTTTCTTT.

The chain couples TRBV24-1 to TRBJ2-4; D perhaps matches TRBD2 (6 bases). Germline CDR1 KGHDR, CDR2 SFDVKD. V dropped 9 bases and J dropped 1 base, with 12 bases sitting between them. The length of the CDR3 is 14 residues. CDR3 bases: TGTGCCACCCAACGTGGGGGGGCCAAAAACATTCAGTACTTC. It specifies CATQRGGAKNIQYF.

This chain uses TRBV5-1 with TRBJ2-5, with 10 bases lining up with TRBD2. The CDR3 runs 17 residues. V shed 2 bases and J 1 base; nucleotides not matched to a gene: 8. CDR1 and CDR2 (germline): SGHRS, YFSETQ. CDR3 nucleotides: TGCGCCAGCAGCTTTGGTCTAGCGGGGGTACTCCAAGAGACCCAGTACTTC. It encodes CASSFGLAGVLQETQYF.

V gene TRBV15 combines with J gene TRBJ2-3, with D perhaps TRBD2 (6 bases). The CDR3 runs to 18 residues. Trimming removed 1 base at V and 0 bases at J, with 17 bases between. Germline CDR1 is LNHNV and CDR2 is YYDKDF (reference sequence). CDR3 residues: CATSRGGTSRSSTDTQYF. CDR3 in DNA: TGTGCCACCAGCAGAGGGGGGACTTCCAGATCTAGCACAGATACGCAGTATTTT.

This clone has a count of ten or more. Different DNA sequences within this sample yield the same CDR3. The V call is TRBV4-3, the J call TRBJ1-1; D gene uncertain. Trimming cost V 0 bases and J 1 base, with 3 bases left between them. This CDR3 region has 13 residues. CDR1 is LGHNA and CDR2 is YSLEER in the germline V gene. This CDR3 is CASSQDRNTEAFF. The CDR3, as DNA: TGCGCCAGCAGCCAAGATCGGAACACTGAAGCTTTCTTT.

This chain uses TRBV28 with TRBJ1-5; 9 bases match TRBD1. This CDR3 has 15 amino acids. J lost 7 bases, V lost 3 bases, and 7 bases had no gene match. Germline-derived CDR1 and CDR2 are MDHEN and SYDVKM. CDR3 DNA sequence: TGTGCCAGCAGTTTGGACAGGGGAATTTGGCAGCCCCAGCATTTT. It encodes CASSLDRGIWQPQHF. Variable domain in full (rest from reference TRBV28 and TRBJ1-5): DVKVTQSSRYLVKRTGEKVFLECVQDMDHENMFWYRQDPGLGLRLIYFSYDVKMKEKGDIPEGYSVSREKKERFSLILESASTNQTSMYLCASSLDRGIWQPQHFGDGTRLSIL.

This clone was recorded only once. The chain carries TRBV6-5 and TRBJ2-3; 8 bases map to TRBD1. Unmatched junction bases numbered 5, after V lost 5 bases and J lost 4 bases. The CDR3 has 14 residues. The germline gives CDR1 MNHEY, CDR2 SVGAGI. CDR3 in DNA: TGTGCCAGCAGTCGTGGACAGGGATCAGATACGCAGTATTTT. Translating it yields CASSRGQGSDTQYF.

The V call is TRBV5-4, the J call TRBJ2-3, with 8 bases identical to TRBD2. Trimming at V came to 4 bases and at J to 6 bases, leaving 13 bases not matched to a gene. The CDR3 runs 16 residues. Germline CDR1 and CDR2: SGHNT and YYREEE (reference sequence). This CDR3 is CASSTPTGGVRDTQYF. The CDR3 nucleotides read TGTGCCAGCAGCACCCCGACGGGGGGGGTCAGGGATACGCAGTATTTT.

V and J are TRBV6-5 and TRBJ1-2, with TRBD1 identical over 7 bases. CDR1 and CDR2 from the germline V gene are MNHEY and SVGAGI. The CDR3 totals 14 residues. V gave up 6 bases and J gave up 0 bases; unmatched junction bases: 4. The CDR3 bases are TGTGCCAGCAGCGACAGGGCCGCTAACTATGGCTACACCTTC. Its protein product is CASSDRAANYGYTF.

This rearrangement joins TRBV5-1 to TRBJ2-1, with D possibly matching TRBD2 (5 bases). CDR1 and CDR2 (germline): SGHRS, YFSETQ. V lost 0 bases and J 7 bases, leaving 5 bases between the germline ends. The CDR3 is 12 amino acids. This chain's CDR3 is CASSLAGNEQFF. CDR3 DNA sequence: TGCGCCAGCAGCTTGGCGGGGAATGAGCAGTTCTTC.